This TCR beta chain is drawn from a study of blood T cell repertoires in COVID-19. In the study overall: The origin of the acute and convalescent COVID-19 samples was the United States, Italy and Spain.

Looked up from germline, CDR1 is GTSNPN and CDR2 is SVGIG (reference sequence). There are 13 residues in the CDR3. The V segment lost 3 bases and the J segment 9 bases; nucleotides outside the gene matches: 4. Original processing methods: Amplification with reference gene primers provided the estimates of nucleated cell counts. Assay: immunoSEQ multiplex PCR; the TCRdb copy retains only in-frame clones and omits some. The V and J calls and clone size come from that table; D and trimming were worked out from the DNA. The sample comprises 130,000 to 150,000 clones, 87% of which are singletons, and around 11% rests with the top ten. Clinical history as reported by participants underpinned cohort assignment. Donors of Cohort 3 who recovered were those that had two negative PCRs, clearance, or symptom resolution.

J is TRBJ2-1 and V is TRBV30, with 11 positions matching TRBD2. The sequencing sample was made of PBMCs or T cells enriched from blood (not recorded which). The TCR sequence derives from a man in his sixties who had recovered from COVID-19. CDR3 coding DNA: TGTGCCTGGAGGCTAGCGGGGGGTTTTGAGCAGTTCTTC. Encoded protein: CAWRLAGGFEQFF.